This T cell receptor (beta chain) emerged from a study of PD-1 blockade in classical Hodgkin lymphoma (TCRdb year 2020). Context from the whole study: Nivolumab dosing was 3 mg/kg intravenously every 2 weeks, continuing until either disease progression or unacceptable toxicity. The study used CyTOF and TCR beta sequencing to define a peripheral blood immune signature of response to PD-1 blockade in classical Hodgkin lymphoma. The full study reports these points: Diversity was lower in patients who began nivolumab less than 1 year after ASCT, so these patients were left out of later analyses to avoid confounding by immune reconstitution. Trial patients achieving complete response had baseline diversity similar to newly diagnosed patients, whereas partial responders and progressors had significantly lower diversity. CD4+ but not CD8+ TCR diversity rose significantly by C4D1 (p=0.0027 vs p=0.16), most apparent in complete responders (p=0.02). Baseline TCR diversity was reported to be lower in newly diagnosed patients than in healthy donors, and even lower in relapsed/refractory patients. The study was limited to a single clinical trial cohort, and causes of repertoire differences, possibly disease activity or prior therapy, remained undefined.

Details on this clone: Its recognized antigen is unknown. No per-base quality is available; no much larger clone lies one base away.

CDR1 and CDR2 (SNHLY, FYNNEI) derive from the germline V gene. V loses 7 bases of germline sequence and J loses 0 bases, and the interval between the two ends is 13 bases. Reading from cysteine to phenylalanine, the CDR3 counts 16 amino acids. Left in the record is the CDR3 DNA by itself, 48 bases read in frame from the first base. Genomic DNA was isolated using the Qiagen DNeasy kit from unsorted PBMCs as well as from negatively selected CD4+ and CD8+ fractions. Using primers that anneal to V and J segments, immunoSEQ multiplex PCR amplified the TCR beta CDR3 regions. A synthetic immune receptor repertoire was used to minimize amplification bias, and any residual bias was removed computationally once sequencing was done. Per the source publication's procedure: Repertoire diversity was quantified as the Shannon entropy index using custom Python scripts. The unsorted, CD4+ and CD8+ repertoires were each analyzed separately, with the exception of combined analyses, where CD4+ and CD8+ sequences were merged in silico. Clonal expansion was defined as a frequency increase of at least 2-fold after treatment compared with C1D1, and clones undetected at baseline were assigned a pseudocount of 0.5. Singleton clones were defined as clones with 0 or 1 copy at C1D1, and non-singleton clones were defined as clones with 2 or more copies. Clones expanded in unsorted samples were labelled as CD4+, CD8+ or unknown by matching protein sequences in sorted samples from the same patient. Diversity changes from C1D1 to C4D1 were tested in paired samples using Wilcoxon tests. As stored in TCRdb, this immuneACCESS dataset retains in-frame rearrangements with V and J assigned. A fraction of the clones does not appear; measured against another copy, unresolved V genes explain less than half of the discrepancy, and the remainder lacks a known reason. D and trimming come from the DNA, and the V and J calls and clone size come from that table. The table for this sample lists nearly 25,000 clones; about 76% of them were counted only once. The ten largest clones capture roughly a fifth of the sample.

Explained via the paper, the time point label denotes: cycle 2 day 1 (C2D1) of nivolumab. Every trial patient had relapsed following autologous stem cell transplantation, and prior brentuximab vedotin exposure was what differed among cohorts A, B and C. The trial cohort included 50 or so patients with relapsed/refractory classical Hodgkin lymphoma, and each patient had a best overall response of complete response, partial response or progressive disease. Single-agent nivolumab was administered to trial patients in the multi-cohort phase II CheckMate 205 trial. An independent review committee assessed best overall response by applying the 2007 International Working Group response criteria. Trial PBMCs were collected immediately before nivolumab initiation (C1D1) and during therapy at cycle 2 day 1 and cycle 4 day 1. Peripheral blood was collected in 8 mL Vacutainer Cell Preparation Tubes, from which PBMCs were isolated by centrifugation and then cryopreserved.

Material: peripheral blood mononuclear cells (PBMCs), obtained before the second cycle of nivolumab. Recombination connected TRBV2 to TRBJ1-6; the D gene identity is not certain. The clonotype comes from a human donor with classical Hodgkin lymphoma. The CDR3 region has the sequence CASTLRGSSYNSPLHF. The bases read TGTGCCAGCACCCTTCGGGGAAGCTCCTATAATTCACCCCTCCACTTT.